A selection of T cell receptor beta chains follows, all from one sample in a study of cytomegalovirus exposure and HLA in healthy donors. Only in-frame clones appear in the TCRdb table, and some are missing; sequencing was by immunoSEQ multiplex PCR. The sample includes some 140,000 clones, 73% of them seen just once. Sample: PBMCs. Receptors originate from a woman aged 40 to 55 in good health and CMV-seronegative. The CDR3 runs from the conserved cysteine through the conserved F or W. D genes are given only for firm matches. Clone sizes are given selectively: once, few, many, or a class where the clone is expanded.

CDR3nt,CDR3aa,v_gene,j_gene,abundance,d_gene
TGTGCCAGCAAAAATACAGGGTCTGGCTATGGCTACACCTTC,CASKNTGSGYGYTF,TRBV11-1,TRBJ1-2,.,.
TGTGCCAGCAGTTACTCGAACGAAGCGGCAGCTTTCTTT,CASSYSNEAAAFF,TRBV6-5,TRBJ1-1,few,.
TGTGCCTGGAGAGGGGAAGTAAGATATAACTATGGCTACGGCTACACCTTC,CAWRGEVRYNYGYGYTF,TRBV30,TRBJ1-2,once,.
TGTGCCAGCAGCCGGGGACTAGCGGACCAAGAGACCCAGTACTTC,CASSRGLADQETQYF,TRBV4-2,TRBJ2-5,.,TRBD2
TGTGCCAGCAGCGCCCTTCCGAGCGTTGAGACCCAGTACTTC,CASSALPSVETQYF,TRBV6-6,TRBJ2-5,.,.
TGCGCCAGCAGCCAAGATAAGGGGGCCACGAACACCGGGGAGCTGTTTTTT,CASSQDKGATNTGELFF,TRBV4-3,TRBJ2-2,once,TRBD1
TGTGCCAGCAGCTTGGAGGGAGGGTACGACTCACCCCTCCACTTT,CASSLEGGYDSPLHF,TRBV5-4,TRBJ1-6,.,.
TGTGCCACCAGCAGAGATAAGAGGCTGCGGGCGGAGACCCAGTACTTC,CATSRDKRLRAETQYF,TRBV15,TRBJ2-5,.,.
TGTTCCAGCAGCTTTTCCGGGGACAATCAGCCCCAGCATTTT,CSSSFSGDNQPQHF,TRBV7-9,TRBJ1-5,.,.
TGTGCCACCAGCAGAGATCCCAGGGACACTGAAGCTTTCTTT,CATSRDPRDTEAFF,TRBV15,TRBJ1-1,.,.
TGTGCCAGCAGTGAACCCGACAGGTCCTACGAGCAGTACTTC,CASSEPDRSYEQYF,TRBV2,TRBJ2-7,few,.
TGCGCCAGCAGCTGGGGCGACAGGAACTCGAACACTGAAGCTTTCTTT,CASSWGDRNSNTEAFF,TRBV5-1,TRBJ1-1,.,.
TGTGCCAGCAGCTTTCCGGACCGGTCTAGCGGGGAAGACCACACAGATACGCAGTATTTT,CASSFPDRSSGEDHTDTQYF,TRBV7-8,TRBJ2-3,.,TRBD2
TGTGCCAGCAGCACGATAGGGACTAGCGCGTACAATGAGCAGTTCTTC,CASSTIGTSAYNEQFF,TRBV7-2,TRBJ2-1,.,TRBD2
TGTGCCAGTAGTATCGGCACCGGGGAGCTGTTTTTT,CASSIGTGELFF,TRBV19,TRBJ2-2,.,.
TGTGCCAGCGGATCCCTCGGGAGCAACTATGGCTACACCTTC,CASGSLGSNYGYTF,TRBV11-2,TRBJ1-2,.,.
TGTGCCAGCAGCCCCCACGCAGCGAACCTGAACACTGAAGCTTTCTTT,CASSPHAANLNTEAFF,TRBV9,TRBJ1-1,.,.
TGTGCCAGCAGCTTAGTAGCAGGGATGTCTGGGGCCAACGTCCTGACTTTC,CASSLVAGMSGANVLTF,TRBV7-2,TRBJ2-6,.,.
TGTGCCAGCAGAAAAACGAAGGGAGGCAGCTACTACGAGCAGTACTTC,CASRKTKGGSYYEQYF,TRBV2,TRBJ2-7,.,.
TGTTCCAGCAGCTTGAACCGGGACAGCGAAGCTTTCTTT,CSSSLNRDSEAFF,TRBV7-9,TRBJ1-1,.,TRBD1
TGTGCCACCCCCCCAGGGGTCCAGAACACTGAAGCTTTCTTT,CATPPGVQNTEAFF,TRBV2,TRBJ1-1,.,.
TGCGCCAGCAGACGACAGGGGTTGGGCACTGAAGCTTTCTTT,CASRRQGLGTEAFF,TRBV4-1,TRBJ1-1,few,TRBD1
TGTGCCAGCAGCCCGGGACGGACAGGCACAGATACGCAGTATTTT,CASSPGRTGTDTQYF,TRBV5-4,TRBJ2-3,.,.
TGTGCCAGCAGTACCGACTACCCCACAGATACGCAGTATTTT,CASSTDYPTDTQYF,TRBV6-5,TRBJ2-3,.,.
TGTGCCAGCAGCTTATCCCCGGGGGGGGGAACCGGGGAGCTGTTTTTT,CASSLSPGGGTGELFF,TRBV7-2,TRBJ2-2,.,TRBD2
TGTGCCAGCAGCGATGGGCCGGGACAGCTGAACTATGGCTACACCTTC,CASSDGPGQLNYGYTF,TRBV9,TRBJ1-2,.,TRBD1
TGTGCCAGCAGCTTAGAAGGAGGCGACTATGAAGCTTTCTTT,CASSLEGGDYEAFF,TRBV7-2,TRBJ1-1,.,.
TGTGCCCGATATACCGGGACTGGAAATCAGCCCCAGCATTTT,CARYTGTGNQPQHF,TRBV27,TRBJ1-5,.,.
TGTGCCAGCAGTACTGACAGGTCCTACGAGCAGTACTTC,CASSTDRSYEQYF,TRBV5-6,TRBJ2-7,.,.
TGTGCCAGTAGTATAGAGGGGGCCACTGAAGCTTTCTTT,CASSIEGATEAFF,TRBV19,TRBJ1-1,.,.
TGTGCCAGCAGTTCACACGGGGGTAGCCGCACAGATACGCAGTATTTT,CASSSHGGSRTDTQYF,TRBV2,TRBJ2-3,.,.
TGTGCCAGCAGGGGTGGGACTAGCGGGGCCCTTTCCTACAATGAGCAGTTCTTC,CASRGGTSGALSYNEQFF,TRBV2,TRBJ2-1,.,TRBD2
TGTGCCAGCTCACCCACACCCTGGACAGGGGGTAATAATTCACCCCTCCACTTT,CASSPTPWTGGNNSPLHF,TRBV18,TRBJ1-6,.,TRBD1
TGTGCCAGCAGTGGTGGGACAGGGGGCTACAATGAGCAGTTCTTC,CASSGGTGGYNEQFF,TRBV2,TRBJ2-1,few,TRBD1
TGTGCCAGTAGCGGACAGGGGACACCACCCCTCCACTTT,CASSGQGTPPLHF,TRBV19,TRBJ1-6,.,TRBD1
TGTGCCAGCAGCTTGGGGTGGGGGGGGATATATGGCTACACCTTC,CASSLGWGGIYGYTF,TRBV5-4,TRBJ1-2,.,.
TGTGCCAGCTCCGCCGGGGACAGGGTGACTGAAGCTTTCTTT,CASSAGDRVTEAFF,TRBV18,TRBJ1-1,.,TRBD1
TGTGCCAGCAGTTCCAGGACAGGGGGCTTGAACACTGAAGCTTTCTTT,CASSSRTGGLNTEAFF,TRBV6-5,TRBJ1-1,once,TRBD1
TGTGCCAGCAGTGAGACAGGGGGCGGTGGCTACACCTTC,CASSETGGGGYTF,TRBV6-1,TRBJ1-2,.,TRBD1
TGTGCCAGCAGTTGGGATAGCGGGGTTGGGACCCAGTACTTC,CASSWDSGVGTQYF,TRBV27,TRBJ2-5,.,TRBD2
TGTGCCAGCCGGGGGACGGATCTTTTTAACGCTGAAGCTTTCTTT,CASRGTDLFNAEAFF,TRBV11-2,TRBJ1-1,few,.
TGTGCCAGCAGCCGGGACAATGAGCAGTTCTTC,CASSRDNEQFF,TRBV7-9,TRBJ2-1,.,.
TGTGCCAGCAGCGTAAAGTTAGGAGGGGAAAAAGAAGCTTTCTTT,CASSVKLGGEKEAFF,TRBV9,TRBJ1-1,.,.
TGTGCCAGCCATAGGGGTCCTTCCTATGGCTACACCTTC,CASHRGPSYGYTF,TRBV2,TRBJ1-2,.,.
TGTGCCAGTACCCGGAGGGGTGTTAATTCACCCCTCCACTTT,CASTRRGVNSPLHF,TRBV19,TRBJ1-6,.,.
TGTTCCAGCAGCTTAAGGATCGGCGGGGGCTTCACAGATACGCAGTATTTT,CSSSLRIGGGFTDTQYF,TRBV7-9,TRBJ2-3,.,.
TGTGCCAGCAGCTTAACATCCAAAAGCTCTGGAAACACCATATATTTT,CASSLTSKSSGNTIYF,TRBV5-4,TRBJ1-3,.,.
TGTGCCAGCCCCGACAGGGCCTATGGCTACACCTTC,CASPDRAYGYTF,TRBV2,TRBJ1-2,few,TRBD1
TGTGCCAGCAGCTTAGTAGACAGGGATCATGGGTTGTGGTCACCCCTCCACTTT,CASSLVDRDHGLWSPLHF,TRBV7-2,TRBJ1-6,.,TRBD1
TGTGCCAGCAGCTTAAATGGGAGAAATTCACCCCTCCACTTT,CASSLNGRNSPLHF,TRBV7-3,TRBJ1-6,.,.
TGTGCCATCAGTGAGTCCGGGGGGAAGAATGAAAAACTGTTTTTT,CAISESGGKNEKLFF,TRBV10-3,TRBJ1-4,.,.
TGTGCCAGCTCACCACCGGGACATCAGAACACCGGGGAGCTGTTTTTT,CASSPPGHQNTGELFF,TRBV18,TRBJ2-2,.,.
TGCGCCAGCAGACACTCACAGGACCTCTCTGGAAACACCATATATTTT,CASRHSQDLSGNTIYF,TRBV5-1,TRBJ1-3,.,.
TGTGCCAGCAGTGAACCGGGGATGAATGAGCAGTTCTTC,CASSEPGMNEQFF,TRBV2,TRBJ2-1,.,.
TGTGCCAGCAGCCTGGGACAGGGGGAATTTGTGACCCAGTACTTC,CASSLGQGEFVTQYF,TRBV7-9,TRBJ2-5,.,TRBD1
TGTGCCAGCACCAGGACAGGGGGTAGCAATCAGCCCCAGCATTTT,CASTRTGGSNQPQHF,TRBV6-1,TRBJ1-5,.,TRBD1
TGTGCCAGCAGCGTGACAGGGGATCGGAATCAGCCCCAGCATTTT,CASSVTGDRNQPQHF,TRBV9,TRBJ1-5,.,TRBD1